This T cell receptor beta chain is from a study of cytomegalovirus exposure and HLA in healthy donors. Germline CDR1 reads SGHRS; CDR2 reads YFSETQ. The CDR3 spans 13 residues. V was trimmed by 4 bases and J by 4 bases, leaving 11 bases between them. With respect to this clone: No antigen is known for it.

Whole-study results and caveats: Reportedly, HLA-A and HLA-B alleles of most subjects were accurately predicted from TCR beta.

The PCR made use of 60 Vbeta and 13 Jbeta primers. TCRdb's copy holds only in-frame clones and misses some; the assay was immunoSEQ multiplex PCR. In the table there are over 85,000 clones, about 67% of which are singletons. Sequenced material: PBMCs. This chain links TRBV5-1 with TRBJ1-2, with D hard to call. This sequence originates from a man aged 25-45 years in good health and CMV-seronegative. CDR3 amino acids: CASSPQDTYGYTF. The CDR3, as DNA: TGCGCCAGCAGCCCCCAGGATACCTATGGCTACACCTTC.